This T cell receptor beta chain originates from a study of shared clonotypes between healthy human individuals. Study summary: Each donor contributed plates that comprised three CD4 naive, three CD4 memory, two CD8 naive and one CD8 memory.

CDR1 SGHTA and CDR2 FQGNSA come from the germline V gene. The CDR3 runs 15 residues. V was cut by 5 bases and J by 0 bases, with 14 bases left in between. This clone was observed a single time. Its cognate antigen is unknown. Measured with immunoSEQ multiplex PCR; TCRdb has only the in-frame clones, and not every one. The table lists fewer than 400,000 clones, roughly 70% of them singletons. Study-level findings and limits: Naive CD4 clonotype sharing across a few donors was 4.5% to 6%. Rarefaction gave evidence that sorted-subset sequencing remained incomplete despite large depth.

This TCR was sampled from a man younger than 45 in good health. The chain joins TRBV7-2 to TRBJ2-7; D possibly corresponds to TRBD2 (6 bases). Sequencing was performed on memory CD4+ T cells sorted from blood. The subset is: CD45RA-negative fraction. The CDR3 loop is CASSISGGTSYEQYF. The DNA for the CDR3 is TGTGCCAGCAGCATCAGCGGAGGGACCTCCTACGAGCAGTACTTC.